This T cell receptor beta chain originates from a study of response to subunit inactivated influenza vaccine listed by TCRdb under 2018. In the study overall: Deep quantitative profiling of the T cell receptor repertoire was used in the study to follow responses to a trivalent subunit inactivated influenza vaccine.

This clonotype was found a few times. The clone's antigen remains unknown. Base qualities are not provided; no much larger clone lies one nucleotide away. The junction shows trimming of 6 bases on V and 0 bases on J, plus 12 bases between the germline ends. The CDR3 contains 14 residues, cysteine and phenylalanine counted. Only the CDR3 DNA is retained, 42 bases long and in frame from the first base. The germline V gene encodes CDR1 MNHEY and CDR2 SVGEGT. Receptors were amplified or captured by RT-PCR. Sequencer: Illumina HiSeq 2500. The public reads were quality trimmed at Q25 with fastp and then assembled into clones with MiXCR by TCRdb, keeping productive beta chains. Rows are unified per CDR3 protein, each entry keeping the most common DNA and genes. The sample has fewer than 600,000 distinct CDR3 sequences on record, approximately 7.3% of them singletons. The biggest ten clones account for around 12% of the sample.

The research as a whole found: The authors suggested that each seasonal influenza vaccination may recruit only a limited number of new T cells.

The receptor was derived from a man between 50 and 75 years old who received an inactivated influenza vaccine. Donor details come from another sample of the same person, matched by shared clones. The chain links TRBV6-2 or TRBV6-3 with TRBJ2-7; TRBD2 is perhaps the D gene, given 6 matching bases. The source material was PBMCs from blood, sampled less than 25 months after vaccination. The CDR3 sequence is CASRSGLHSYEQYF. The bases read TGTGCCAGCAGATCGGGACTCCACTCCTACGAGCAGTACTTC.